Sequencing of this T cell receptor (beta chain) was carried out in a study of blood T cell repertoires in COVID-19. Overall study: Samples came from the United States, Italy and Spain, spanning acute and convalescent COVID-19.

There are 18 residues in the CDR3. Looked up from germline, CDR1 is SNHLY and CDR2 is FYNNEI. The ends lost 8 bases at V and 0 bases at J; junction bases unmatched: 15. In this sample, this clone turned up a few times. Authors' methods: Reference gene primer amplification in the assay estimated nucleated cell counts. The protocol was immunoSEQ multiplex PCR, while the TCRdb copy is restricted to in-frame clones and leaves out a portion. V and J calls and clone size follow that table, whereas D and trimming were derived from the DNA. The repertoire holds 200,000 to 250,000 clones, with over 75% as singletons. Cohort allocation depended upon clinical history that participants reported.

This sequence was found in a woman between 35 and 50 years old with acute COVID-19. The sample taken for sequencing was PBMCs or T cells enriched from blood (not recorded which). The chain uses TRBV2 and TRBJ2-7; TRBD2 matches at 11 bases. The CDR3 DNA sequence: TGTGCCAGCTTTCCGGGACTAGCGGAGAACCATAACTCCTACGAGCAGTACTTC. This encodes CASFPGLAENHNSYEQYF.